A selection of T cell receptor beta chains follows, all from one sample in a study of regulatory T cells in long-lasting Graves disease. Using its own MiXCR run on the multiplex PCR reads, TCRdb lists one record per CDR3 protein. The table has a few hundred thousand distinct CDR3 sequences, 15% to 20% seen once. These data were likewise used in another study, on T cells in Graves' hyperthyroidism and ophthalmopathy.

Sequencing used peripheral blood mononuclear cells (PBMCs), obtained at new diagnosis, from a patient treated with antithyroid drugs. Source of these receptors: a middle-aged man with Graves disease. Both conserved end residues are part of each CDR3. A D gene is named only where the DNA matches it firmly. Not every row has a clone size; where given, it reads once, few, many or a size class.

clone size: .; V gene: TRBV20-1; D gene: .; J gene: TRBJ1-4; CDR3 protein: CSAGDIQGIKKLFF; CDR3 DNA: TGCAGTGCTGGAGACATTCAGGGCATAAAAAAACTGTTTTTT
clone size: many; V gene: TRBV11-1; D gene: .; J gene: TRBJ2-5; CDR3 protein: CASSPRGGAVETQYF; CDR3 DNA: TGTGCCAGCAGCCCCAGGGGCGGGGCGGTAGAGACCCAGTACTTC
clone size: .; V gene: TRBV11-3; D gene: .; J gene: TRBJ2-5; CDR3 protein: CASSFSLETQYF; CDR3 DNA: TGTGCCAGCAGCTTTAGTCTAGAGACCCAGTACTTC
clone size: .; V gene: TRBV29-1; D gene: .; J gene: TRBJ2-6; CDR3 protein: CSVDRAGTGANVLTF; CDR3 DNA: TGCAGCGTTGACCGTGCAGGGACGGGGGCCAACGTCCTGACTTTC
clone size: many; V gene: TRBV7-2; D gene: TRBD2; J gene: TRBJ2-5; CDR3 protein: CASSVLAGGETQYF; CDR3 DNA: TGTGCCAGCAGCGTCCTAGCGGGGGGAGAGACCCAGTACTTC
clone size: .; V gene: TRBV6-2/TRBV6-3; D gene: .; J gene: TRBJ1-1; CDR3 protein: CASSPDSWDMNTEAFF; CDR3 DNA: TGTGCCAGCAGTCCGGACAGCTGGGACATGAACACTGAAGCTTTCTTT
clone size: few; V gene: TRBV5-1; D gene: .; J gene: TRBJ1-5; CDR3 protein: CASSFTGRRGQPQHF; CDR3 DNA: TGCGCCAGCAGCTTCACAGGGAGGAGAGGGCAGCCCCAGCATTTT
clone size: many; V gene: TRBV13; D gene: .; J gene: TRBJ2-7; CDR3 protein: CASSPEFSYEQYF; CDR3 DNA: TGTGCCAGCAGCCCGGAGTTTTCCTACGAGCAGTACTTC
clone size: many; V gene: TRBV5-5; D gene: .; J gene: TRBJ2-3; CDR3 protein: CASSQTHIQGPRGDTQYF; CDR3 DNA: TGTGCCAGCAGCCAAACACACATACAGGGTCCTAGGGGAGATACGCAGTATTTT
clone size: few; V gene: TRBV6-4; D gene: .; J gene: TRBJ2-7; CDR3 protein: CASSDRQPSVYF; CDR3 DNA: TGTGCCAGCAGTGACCGACAGCCGTCGGTGTACTTC
clone size: many; V gene: TRBV5-1; D gene: .; J gene: TRBJ2-3; CDR3 protein: CASSLASAADTQYF; CDR3 DNA: TGCGCCAGCAGCTTGGCCTCGGCGGCAGATACGCAGTATTTT
clone size: .; V gene: TRBV7-3; D gene: TRBD2; J gene: TRBJ2-6; CDR3 protein: CASSSLGGSSGANVLTF; CDR3 DNA: TGTGCCAGCAGCTCCTTGGGAGGGAGCTCTGGGGCCAACGTCCTGACTTTC
clone size: many; V gene: TRBV5-4; D gene: TRBD1; J gene: TRBJ2-3; CDR3 protein: CASSLGGRQGASTDTQYF; CDR3 DNA: TGTGCCAGCAGCTTGGGAGGTCGACAGGGAGCGTCAACAGATACGCAGTATTTT